This record looks at one TCR beta chain sequence and its context. The sample comes from a study of blood T cell repertoires in COVID-19. Study summary: From the United States, Italy and Spain came samples of acute and convalescent COVID-19. From T cells, B-cell-depleted T cells, or PBMCs came the material, which was cDNA or gDNA.

Germline loops: CDR1 MNHEY, CDR2 SVGAGI. The ends lost 4 bases at V and 7 bases at J; junction bases unmatched: 9. The CDR3 length is 15 residues. As processed by the authors: Counts of nucleated cells, estimated from reference gene primer amplification, were obtained. Generated by immunoSEQ multiplex PCR, the TCRdb table keeps only in-frame clones and is missing some. V and J calls plus clone size are reproduced from that table; the DNA served to infer D and trimming. The sample records a few hundred thousand clones, approximately 86% being singletons. The receptor was isolated from a woman in her 30s who had recovered from COVID-19. The chain couples TRBV6-5 to TRBJ2-1, with TRBD2 matching 8 bases. The sequenced sample consisted of peripheral blood. The CDR3 nucleotides read TGTGCCAGCAGTTCCGGGACTAGTAAGGGAAATGAGCAGTTCTTC. Translating it yields CASSSGTSKGNEQFF.